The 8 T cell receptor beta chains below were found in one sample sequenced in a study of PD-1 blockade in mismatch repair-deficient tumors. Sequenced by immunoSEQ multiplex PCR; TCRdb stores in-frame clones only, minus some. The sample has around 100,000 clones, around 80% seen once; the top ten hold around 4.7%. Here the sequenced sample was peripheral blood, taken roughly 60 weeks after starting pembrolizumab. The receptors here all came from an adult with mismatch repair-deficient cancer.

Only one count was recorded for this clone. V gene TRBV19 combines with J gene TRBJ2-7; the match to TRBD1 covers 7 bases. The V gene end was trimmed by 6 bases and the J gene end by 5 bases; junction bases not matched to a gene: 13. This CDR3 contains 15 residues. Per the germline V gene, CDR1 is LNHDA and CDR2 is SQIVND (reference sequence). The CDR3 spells CASSIQNRGWDEQYF. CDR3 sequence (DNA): TGTGCCAGTAGCATCCAAAACAGGGGTTGGGACGAGCAGTACTTC.

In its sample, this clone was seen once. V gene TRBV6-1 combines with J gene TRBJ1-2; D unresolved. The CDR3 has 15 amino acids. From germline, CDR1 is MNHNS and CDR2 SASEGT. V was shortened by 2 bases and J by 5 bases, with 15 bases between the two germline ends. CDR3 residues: CASSELLSPSYGYTF. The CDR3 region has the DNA TGTGCCAGCAGTGAACTTTTGAGTCCATCTTATGGCTACACCTTC.

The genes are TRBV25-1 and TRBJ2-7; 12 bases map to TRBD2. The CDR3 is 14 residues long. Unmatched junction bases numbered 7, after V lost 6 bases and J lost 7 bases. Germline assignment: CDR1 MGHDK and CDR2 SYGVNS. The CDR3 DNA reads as TGTGCCAGCAGGGGAGACGGACTAGCGGGAGAGCAGTACTTC. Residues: CASRGDGLAGEQYF.

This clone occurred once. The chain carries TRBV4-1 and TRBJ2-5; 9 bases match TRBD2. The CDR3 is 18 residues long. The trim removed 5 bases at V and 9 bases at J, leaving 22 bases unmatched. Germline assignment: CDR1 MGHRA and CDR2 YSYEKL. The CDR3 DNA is TGCGCCAGCAGCTCCCGACTAGCGGCGGGCGGGGAAAGAGATCCCCAGTACTTC. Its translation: CASSSRLAAGGERDPQYF.

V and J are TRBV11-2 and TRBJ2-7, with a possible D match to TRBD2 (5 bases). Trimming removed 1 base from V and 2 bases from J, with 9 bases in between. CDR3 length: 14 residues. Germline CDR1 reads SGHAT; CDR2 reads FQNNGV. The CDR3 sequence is CASSLGVGAYEQYF. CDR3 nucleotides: TGTGCCAGCAGCTTAGGGGTGGGAGCCTACGAGCAGTACTTC.

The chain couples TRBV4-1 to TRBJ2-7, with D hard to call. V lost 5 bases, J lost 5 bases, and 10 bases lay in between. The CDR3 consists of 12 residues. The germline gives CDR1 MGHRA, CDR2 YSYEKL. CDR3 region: CASSNMLDEQYF. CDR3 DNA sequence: TGCGCCAGCAGCAACATGCTTGACGAGCAGTACTTC.

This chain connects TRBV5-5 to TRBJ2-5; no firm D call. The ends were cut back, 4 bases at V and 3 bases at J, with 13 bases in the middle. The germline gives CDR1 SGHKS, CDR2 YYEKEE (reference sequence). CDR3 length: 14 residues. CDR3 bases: TGTGCCAGCAGCCCCCGGTGGGAAGAAGAGACCCAGTACTTC. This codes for CASSPRWEEETQYF.

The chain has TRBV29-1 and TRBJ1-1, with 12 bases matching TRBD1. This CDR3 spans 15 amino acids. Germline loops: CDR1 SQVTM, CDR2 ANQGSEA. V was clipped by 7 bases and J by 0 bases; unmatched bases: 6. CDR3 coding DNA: TGCAGCGCGCCCGGGACAGGGGGCATGAACACTGAAGCTTTCTTT. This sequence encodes CSAPGTGGMNTEAFF.